Sequencing of this T cell receptor beta chain was carried out in a study of blood T cells in healthy people across ages. The count of this clonotype is one. With V trimmed by 2 bases and J by 6 bases, 10 bases remained unmatched. The CDR3 is 16 residues long. The V gene's germline CDR1 is SGHDT and CDR2 YYEEEE. Then a second PCR, running roughly 7 to 11 cycles, was carried out with a sample-barcoded 5' primer and a J-beta primer mix. TCRdb independently ran MiXCR on the 5' RACE reads; one entry per CDR3 protein. This table holds about 640,000 distinct CDR3 sequences, 45% to 65% found once. Specimen: blood. The clonotype was recovered from a man aged 55 to 69 in good health. The chain recombines TRBV5-6 with TRBJ2-7; 11 bases map to TRBD2. This CDR3 is CASSFRTSGPRGEQYF. CDR3 DNA: TGTGCCAGCAGCTTCCGGACTAGCGGGCCCCGGGGCGAGCAGTACTTC.